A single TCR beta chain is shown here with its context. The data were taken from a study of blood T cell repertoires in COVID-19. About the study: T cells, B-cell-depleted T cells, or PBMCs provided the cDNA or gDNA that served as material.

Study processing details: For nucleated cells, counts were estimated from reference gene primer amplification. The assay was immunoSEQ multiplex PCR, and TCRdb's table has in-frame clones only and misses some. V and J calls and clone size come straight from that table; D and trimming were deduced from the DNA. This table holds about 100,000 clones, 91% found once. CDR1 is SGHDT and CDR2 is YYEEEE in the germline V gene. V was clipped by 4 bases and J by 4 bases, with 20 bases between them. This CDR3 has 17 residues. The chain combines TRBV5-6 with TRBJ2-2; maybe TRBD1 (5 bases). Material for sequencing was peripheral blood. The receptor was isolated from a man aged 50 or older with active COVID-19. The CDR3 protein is CASSPRRTWSSTGELFF. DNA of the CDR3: TGTGCCAGCAGCCCGCGTAGGACATGGTCGTCCACCGGGGAGCTGTTTTTT.